The 11 T cell receptor beta chains presented below share a single source sample, sequenced in a study of response to subunit inactivated influenza vaccine. One entry per CDR3 protein results from TCRdb running MiXCR on the RT-PCR reads. The sample has around 530,000 distinct CDR3 sequences, about an eighth seen once. Sample: PBMCs from blood, taken on the day of vaccination. The receptors originated from a man aged 50-60 years who received an inactivated influenza vaccine.

The chain combines TRBV20-1 with TRBJ1-5, with a possible D match to TRBD1 (6 bases). The CDR3 sequence is 15 residues long. With 7 bases removed from V and 4 bases from J, the gap between germline ends came to 20 bases. Germline V CDR1 and CDR2: DFQATT, SNEGSKA (reference sequence). Here the CDR3 DNA reads TGCAGTGGGGTCGATCCGGGACAAATAAATCAGCCCCAGCATTTT. Amino acids: CSGVDPGQINQPQHF.

This clonotype was recorded a few times. CDR3 in amino acids: CATSDSPGTRTSSYNEQFF. The CDR3 nucleotides read TGTGCCACCAGTGATTCCCCCGGGACTAGAACCAGCTCCTACAATGAGCAGTTCTTC. This rearrangement joins TRBV24-1 to TRBJ2-1, with 8 bases fitting TRBD2. Trimming at V came to 2 bases and at J to 0 bases, leaving 11 bases not matched to a gene. The CDR3 has 19 amino acids. Germline lookup yields CDR1 KGHDR and CDR2 SFDVKD.

The chain combines TRBV28 with TRBJ1-5; 8 nucleotides line up with TRBD1. Germline loops: CDR1 MDHEN, CDR2 SYDVKM. CDR3 size: 13 residues. Trimming cost V 8 bases and J 7 bases; bases outside gene matches: 7. CDR3 in DNA: TGTGCCAGCCTGGACAGGGCGGTGCAGCCCCAGCATTTT. Its translation is CASLDRAVQPQHF.

This clonotype was detected ten times or more. This chain joins TRBV12-3 or TRBV12-4 and TRBJ2-1; weak D call: TRBD2 (7 bases). CDR3 size: 14 residues. Trimming shortened V by 0 bases and J by 9 bases, and 12 bases separated the two germline ends. Here the CDR3 DNA reads TGTGCCAGCAGTTTAGCGGGGGGGCAGGGTGAGCAGTTCTTC. Its protein product is CASSLAGGQGEQFF.

This clonotype was found a few times. The chain couples TRBV9 to TRBJ2-5; D not certain. The V end lost 2 bases, the J end lost 1 base, and 15 bases lay between the germline ends. The CDR3 consists of 16 residues. Germline V CDR1 and CDR2: SGDLS, YYNGEE. Here the CDR3 DNA reads TGTGCCAGCAGCGTGTTGGGTACGGATCCCCAAGAGACCCAGTACTTC. Translation gives CASSVLGTDPQETQYF.

This chain uses TRBV4-2 with TRBJ2-7; TRBD2 matches at 11 bases. Germline assignment: CDR1 LGHNA and CDR2 YNFKEQ. Trimming at V came to 4 bases and at J to 3 bases, leaving 8 bases not matched to a gene. This CDR3 contains 16 residues. DNA for the CDR3: TGTGCCAGCAGCCGAGAAGGGACTAGCGGTTACTACGAGCAGTACTTC. It is translated as CASSREGTSGYYEQYF.

This clonotype was seen more than once but under ten times. This chain links TRBV6-5 with TRBJ2-1; TRBD2 agrees at 10 bases. The junction had 7 bases not matched to a gene; V was cut back by 4 bases and J by 7 bases. Germline CDR1 and CDR2: MNHEY and SVGAGI. The length of the CDR3 is 15 residues. The CDR3 coding sequence is TGTGCCAGCAGTTCGGTAGCGGGAGGTGATAATGAGCAGTTCTTC. Its translation: CASSSVAGGDNEQFF.

The chain joins TRBV5-8 to TRBJ2-7, with D maybe TRBD2 (7 bases). Germline assignment: CDR1 SGHTS and CDR2 YDEGEE. The CDR3 sequence is 15 residues long. With 4 bases removed from V and 4 bases from J, the gap between germline ends came to 18 bases. CDR3 loop: CASSPSGGTVYEQYF. The CDR3 region has the DNA TGTGCCAGCAGCCCCTCGGGGGGCACGGTGTACGAGCAGTACTTC.

This clonotype was detected only a few times. This chain uses TRBV10-3 with TRBJ2-7, with 10 bases matching TRBD2. Germline CDR1 and CDR2: ENHRY and SYGVKD. CDR3 size: 12 residues. J gave up 3 bases and V 10 bases, and 3 bases lay outside the gene matches. The CDR3 nucleotides are TGTGCCACAGGACTAGCGGACTACGAGCAGTACTTC. Residues: CATGLADYEQYF.

This clonotype was picked up a small number of times. The CDR3 loop reads CASSFRDRDEQFF. For the CDR3, the DNA is TGCGCCAGCAGCTTTCGGGACAGAGATGAGCAGTTCTTC. V gene TRBV5-1 combines with J gene TRBJ2-1; 7 nucleotides match TRBD1. The CDR3 is 13 residues long. V gave up 2 bases and J gave up 8 bases; unmatched junction bases: 4. Per the germline V gene, CDR1 is SGHRS and CDR2 is YFSETQ.

V usage is TRBV7-9 and J usage is TRBJ1-1; D not certain. The CDR3 loop spans 14 amino acids. CDR1 and CDR2 from the germline V gene are SEHNR and FQNEAQ (reference sequence). V was pared by 3 bases and J by 2 bases, with 10 bases between. The CDR3 nucleotides read TGTGCCAGCAGCTTTCGAGACTTTAACACTGAAGCTTTCTTT. Its protein is CASSFRDFNTEAFF.